The entry that follows covers one TCR beta chain sequence. This clone's antigen is unknown. Within one base of it there is no much larger clone, and no base qualities were kept. The data were taken from a study of CD8 T cells in Susac syndrome (dated 2019 in TCRdb). Background for the entire study: Of the Susac syndrome patients who were sequenced, about six had clinically active disease and about 8 were in clinical remission. At blood withdrawal, Susac syndrome patients were therapy-naive, treated with corticosteroids (with IVIg additionally given to some), or treated with IVIg alone. The study used repertoire sequencing to test whether antigen drove CD8+ T cell activation and differentiation in Susac syndrome. Results the study describes overall, beyond this receptor: No clonal expansion was detected in the CD4+ T cell repertoire of Susac syndrome patients. The number of individuals in the TCR sequencing and HLA analysis was acknowledged as relatively small.

The CDR1 and CDR2 encoded by the germline V gene are SGHRS and YFSETQ. Including cysteine and phenylalanine, the CDR3 has 14 amino acids. Of the read, only the CDR3 DNA is kept; its 42 bases are in frame from base 1. Trimming costs V 2 bases and J 7 bases, and their ends lie 12 bases apart. Peripheral blood CD8+ and CD4+ T cells from healthy donors, Susac syndrome patients and multiple sclerosis patients were profiled using high-throughput TCR beta sequencing. Susac syndrome patients met recently defined diagnostic criteria for definite or probable disease. Bulk CD8+ and CD4+ T cells were purified by magnetic negative isolation, whereas CD8+ TEMRA cells were enriched by FACS. Blood was drawn into EDTA tubes, processed within 24 hours, and PBMCs were isolated by density gradient centrifugation. PBMCs destined for TCR sequencing were cryopreserved in liquid nitrogen and later thawed in a 37 °C water bath. The sorted or isolated CD4+, CD8+ and CD8+ TEMRA cells had a purity of 90% or higher.

RNA was extracted using the RNeasy kit, and roughly 0.5 to 1 microgram was reverse transcribed with random hexamers. TCR beta CDR3 regions were amplified with the immunoSEQ multiplex PCR assay covering 54 Vbeta and 13 Jbeta segments. Bias from PCR amplification was corrected by using a synthetic template baseline for primer optimization and for computational correction. On the study's bioinformatics: Reads were assigned to V, D and J genes according to IMGT and analyzed in immunoSEQ Analyzer, with only productive sequences retained. To calculate clonality, Shannon entropy was normalized by log2 of the number of productive unique sequences and then subtracted from one. Public and private clones were assessed among the 100 most prevalent clones of each patient and control. A clone was defined as Susac-specific if it was absent from the healthy and MS cohorts, from over a thousand published viral clones and from other ImmuneACCESS disease sequences. TCRdb took the public reads, trimmed them with fastp at Q25, ran MiXCR for clone calling and kept in-frame beta chains. Entries are consolidated by CDR3 protein sequence, retaining the most common genes and DNA. TCRdb assigned the V and J calls; the authors' analysis was not used. This sample has some 210,000 distinct CDR3 sequences in its table, and 85% to 95% of those were observed once. The ten largest clones take up approximately 0.15% of the sample.

The sample taken for sequencing was CD4+ T cells from PBMCs. This TCR derives from a human donor with Susac syndrome. The chain is made from TRBV5-1 and TRBJ2-2; the D gene is unclear. The DNA sequence reads TGCGCCAGCAGCTTAGGACGACTGCACGGGGAGCTGTTTTTT. It translates as CASSLGRLHGELFF.